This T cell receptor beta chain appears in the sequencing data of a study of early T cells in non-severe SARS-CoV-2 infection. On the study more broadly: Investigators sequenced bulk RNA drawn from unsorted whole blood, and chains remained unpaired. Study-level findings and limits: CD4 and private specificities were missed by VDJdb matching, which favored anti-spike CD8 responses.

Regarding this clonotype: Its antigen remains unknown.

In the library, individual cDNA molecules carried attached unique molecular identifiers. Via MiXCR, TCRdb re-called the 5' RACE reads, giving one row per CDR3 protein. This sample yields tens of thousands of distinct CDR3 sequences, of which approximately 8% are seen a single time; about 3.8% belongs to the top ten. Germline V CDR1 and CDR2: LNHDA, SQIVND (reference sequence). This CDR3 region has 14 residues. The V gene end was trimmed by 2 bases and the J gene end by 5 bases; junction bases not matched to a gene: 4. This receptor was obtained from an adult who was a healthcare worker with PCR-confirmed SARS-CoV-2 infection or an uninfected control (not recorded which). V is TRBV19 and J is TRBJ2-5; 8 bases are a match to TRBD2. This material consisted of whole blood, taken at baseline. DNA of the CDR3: TGTGCCAGTAGTATATCCCAGCGGGGGGAGACCCAGTACTTC. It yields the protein CASSISQRGETQYF.